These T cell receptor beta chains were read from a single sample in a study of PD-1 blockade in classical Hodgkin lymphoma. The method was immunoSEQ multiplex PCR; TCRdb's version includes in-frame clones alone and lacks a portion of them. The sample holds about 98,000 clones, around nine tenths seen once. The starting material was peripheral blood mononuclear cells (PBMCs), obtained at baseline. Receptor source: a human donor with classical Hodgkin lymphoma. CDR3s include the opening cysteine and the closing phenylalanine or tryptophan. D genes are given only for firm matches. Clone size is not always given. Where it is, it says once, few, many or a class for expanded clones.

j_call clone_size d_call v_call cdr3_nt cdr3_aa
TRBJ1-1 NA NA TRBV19 TGTGCCAGTAGCGAGGGACCGAACACTGAAGCTTTCTTT CASSEGPNTEAFF
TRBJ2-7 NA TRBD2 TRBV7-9 TGTGCCAGCAGCTCCCTGAGCGGGAGAAGCACCTACGAGCAGTACTTC CASSSLSGRSTYEQYF
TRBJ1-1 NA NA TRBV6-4 TGTGCCAGCAGGAACGAGGTAGGGGACACTGAAGCTTTCTTT CASRNEVGDTEAFF
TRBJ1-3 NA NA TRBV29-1 TGCAGCGTTGGAGCAGCCAACTCTGGAAACACCATATATTTT CSVGAANSGNTIYF
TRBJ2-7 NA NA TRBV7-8 TGTGCCAGCAGCTTAGGCAGCGCACGCTACGAGCAGTACTTC CASSLGSARYEQYF
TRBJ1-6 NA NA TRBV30 TGTGCCTGGAGGTCCCCACTAGCCCTTCTATCACCCCTCCACTTT CAWRSPLALLSPLHF
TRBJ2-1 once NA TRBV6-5 TGTGCCAGCAGTTACGGCAGCGGACTTGGTGAGCAGTTCTTC CASSYGSGLGEQFF
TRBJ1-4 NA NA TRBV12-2 TGTGCAAGTCGCGCGGATGAAAAACTGTTTTTT CASRADEKLFF
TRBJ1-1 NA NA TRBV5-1 TGCGCCAGCAGCCCCCCACGGCAGGACACGCAAAGGGAAGCTTTCTTT CASSPPRQDTQREAFF
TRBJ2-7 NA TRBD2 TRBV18 TGTGCCAGCTCACCATCCGGACTAGCGGACTACGAGCAGTACTTC CASSPSGLADYEQYF
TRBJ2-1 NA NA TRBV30 TGTGCCTGGACAGGGGCGGCCTACAATGAGCAGTTCTTC CAWTGAAYNEQFF
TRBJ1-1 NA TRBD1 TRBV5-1 TGCGCCAGCAGCTTGGCAGGGGGGAACACTGAAGCTTTCTTT CASSLAGGNTEAFF
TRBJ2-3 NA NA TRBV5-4 TGTGCCAGCAGCTTGGCCAGTAGGGTTCGAGATACGCAGTATTTT CASSLASRVRDTQYF